These 5 T cell receptor beta chains were sequenced from one sample in a study of shared clonotypes between healthy human individuals. Sequenced by immunoSEQ multiplex PCR; TCRdb stores in-frame clones only, minus some. The sample has about 1 million clones, 75% seen once; the top ten hold approximately 1.5%. Source material: memory CD4+ T cells sorted from blood. Subset defined: CD45RA-negative fraction. The receptors were gathered from a man aged 18 to 35 in good health.

This clone was seen a handful of times. CDR3 residues: CASRRDDRVNEQFF. In DNA, the CDR3 is TGTGCCAGCCGCCGGGACGATCGAGTAAATGAGCAGTTCTTC. V is TRBV27 and J is TRBJ2-1; either TRBD1 or TRBD2 may supply D (5 bases each). The CDR3 is made up of 14 amino acids. The V gene's germline CDR1 is MNHEY and CDR2 SMNVEV (reference sequence). The V end lost 8 bases, the J end lost 7 bases, and 18 bases lay between the germline ends.

In the case of this clone: Germline is not matched at one junction end, which may reflect a read error. Within the sample, other DNA sequences also encode this same CDR3. This chain connects TRBV6-4 to TRBJ1-1; D is unresolved. CDR3 size: 13 residues. In germline, CDR1 is MRHNA, CDR2 SNTAGT. This CDR3 is CASSDPYTAEAFF. The CDR3 DNA reads as TGTGCCAGTAGTGACCCCTACACAGCCGAAGCTTTCTTT.

The chain recombines TRBV29-1 with TRBJ2-5; either TRBD1 or TRBD2 may supply D (5 bases each). The J call is in doubt because the DNA end fits TRBJ2-7 better. Germline lookup yields CDR1 SQVTM and CDR2 ANQGSEA. This CDR3 has 13 residues. The CDR3 reads CSVDGGSRDEQYF. CDR3 coding DNA: TGCAGCGTTGATGGGGGATCCAGGGACGAGCAGTACTTC.

The chain couples TRBV6-6 to TRBJ1-6; D ambiguous. The CDR3 extends over 16 amino acids. Germline lookup yields CDR1 MNHNY and CDR2 SVGAGI (reference sequence). V lost 0 bases and J lost 7, with 13 bases in between. The CDR3: CASSYSSGSGNSPLHF. In DNA, the CDR3 is TGTGCCAGCAGTTACTCGTCCGGGTCGGGCAATTCACCCCTCCACTTT.

In this sample, this clone turned up a few times. The V and J genes are TRBV5-4 and TRBJ2-3, with D unclear. Germline assignment: CDR1 SGHNT and CDR2 YYREEE (reference sequence). The CDR3 is 14 residues long. Trimming cost V 0 bases and J 4 bases, with 9 bases left between them. CDR3 bases: TGTGCCAGCAGCTTGGCCCTGGCAGCAGATACGCAGTATTTT. This sequence encodes CASSLALAADTQYF.